This entry lists 18 T cell receptor beta chains sequenced from one sample in a study of lymphopenia after photon versus proton radiotherapy (dated 2019 in TCRdb). The library was made by the immunoSEQ multiplex PCR assay. TCRdb obtained this table from immuneACCESS and retained in-frame rearrangements with V and J assigned. These tables miss some clones; where compared with another copy, unresolved V genes account for less than half of the shortfall, and the remainder is unexplained. This sample is represented by about 50,000 clones; around 80% of them were singletons. Less than 30% of the sample is held by the ten biggest clonotypes. The sample here was peripheral blood, taken from a patient treated with photon-based radiotherapy. These receptors originate from a man aged 45 to 65 with gastric cancer.

This sequence joins TRBV28 and TRBJ1-2; no reliable D call. The CDR3 is made up of 11 amino acids. Germline V gives CDR1 MDHEN, CDR2 SYDVKM. Trimming removed 3 bases at V and 8 bases at J, with 7 bases between. The CDR3 sequence is CASSFAGGYTF. The CDR3 DNA sequence: TGTGCCAGCAGTTTCGCGGGGGGCTACACCTTC.

The V and J genes are TRBV21-1 and TRBJ2-7; the DNA was not compared with TRBD2, the D call given in the table. TRBV21-1 is a listed pseudogene. The CDR3 extends over 14 amino acids. CDR3 residues: CASSKPAGSYEQYF. In DNA form, the CDR3 reads TGTGCCAGCAGCAAGCCGGCGGGGTCCTACGAGCAGTACTTC.

The V and J genes are TRBV19 and TRBJ2-1, with D perhaps given as TRBD1 or TRBD2 (5 bases each). V dropped 7 bases and J dropped 1 base, with 14 bases sitting between them. CDR3 length: 15 residues. The germline V gene has CDR1 LNHDA and CDR2 SQIVND (reference sequence). In nucleotides, the CDR3 is TGTGCCAGTAACCTCGGGACCGCGTCCTACAATGAGCAGTTCTTC. Encoded protein: CASNLGTASYNEQFF.

DNA for the CDR3: TGCAGCGTTGTTAATACAGGGGTCAATGAGCAGTTCTTC. Protein sequence: CSVVNTGVNEQFF. The chain links TRBV29-1 to TRBJ2-1; TRBD1 matches at 7 bases. J gave up 6 bases and V 4 bases, and 6 bases lay outside the gene matches. The CDR3 has 13 amino acids. Germline CDR1 reads SQVTM; CDR2 reads ANQGSEA.

The chain joins TRBV5-1 to TRBJ2-3, with D perhaps matching TRBD2 (5 bases). Trimming removed 2 bases at V and 0 bases at J, with 7 bases between. CDR3 length: 14 residues. CDR1 SGHRS and CDR2 YFSETQ come from the germline V gene. As DNA, the CDR3 is TGCGCCAGCAGCTTCGGACTCAGCACAGATACGCAGTATTTT. Its protein is CASSFGLSTDTQYF.

The chain recombines TRBV23-1 with TRBJ1-1; 7 bases are shared with TRBD1. TRBV23-1 is classed as an ORF, of uncertain function. Trimming removed 9 bases from V and 10 bases from J; junction bases left unmatched: 17. CDR3 length: 14 amino acids. The DNA of the CDR3 is TGCGCCAGGGTGGACAGGAGTAGAGGAGAAAGAGCTTTCTTT. It encodes CARVDRSRGERAFF.

The V and J genes are TRBV15 and TRBJ2-7; the D is unclear. V lost 1 base, J lost 1 base, and 5 bases lay in between. Germline V gene lookup returns CDR1 LNHNV and CDR2 YYDKDF (reference sequence). The CDR3 totals 13 residues. The CDR3 spells CATSRGGSYEQYF. The CDR3 region has the DNA TGTGCCACCAGCAGAGGAGGATCCTACGAGCAGTACTTC.

The rearrangement links TRBV25-1 to TRBJ2-3; a possible D gene is TRBD1 (6 bases). Germline assignment: CDR1 MGHDK and CDR2 SYGVNS. The CDR3 runs 16 residues. With 1 base removed from V and 1 base from J, the gap between germline ends came to 12 bases. The CDR3 DNA sequence: TGTGCCAGCAGTGAATGGGAGACAGGTGGCACAGATACGCAGTATTTT. This encodes CASSEWETGGTDTQYF.

The chain couples TRBV5-4 to TRBJ2-5, with 10 bases identical to TRBD2. V shed 4 bases and J 5 bases; nucleotides not matched to a gene: 2. The germline gives CDR1 SGHNT, CDR2 YYREEE (reference sequence). The CDR3 is 13 residues long. CDR3 sequence (DNA): TGTGCCAGCAGCCGGACTAGCGGCGAGACCCAGTACTTC. Encoded protein: CASSRTSGETQYF.

The chain joins TRBV29-1 to TRBJ2-7; D gene ambiguous. Trimming removed 5 bases at V and 3 bases at J, with 11 bases between. CDR3 length equals 12 residues. The germline V gene encodes CDR1 SQVTM and CDR2 ANQGSEA. The CDR3: CSVSTEFYEQYF. The CDR3 DNA follows: TGCAGCGTTAGCACAGAGTTCTACGAGCAGTACTTC.

The CDR3 nucleotides are TGTGCCAGCAGCGGCCTGGACAGTTCACTAACTAACTATGGCTACACCTTC. It codes for CASSGLDSSLTNYGYTF. The chain employs TRBV5-5 and TRBJ1-2; possibly TRBD1 for D (6 bases). Germline V gene data show CDR1 as SGHKS and CDR2 as YYEKEE (reference sequence). Trimming cost V 4 bases and J 0 bases, with 19 bases left between them. There are 17 residues in the CDR3.

The rearrangement links TRBV18 to TRBJ1-1; a possible D gene is TRBD1 (5 bases). This CDR3 is 14 amino acids long. CDR1 and CDR2 from the germline V gene are KGHSH and LQKENI. Trimming removed 3 bases from V and 0 bases from J, with 8 bases in between. The CDR3 loop is CASSPSGMNTEAFF. In DNA form, the CDR3 reads TGTGCCAGCTCACCTTCAGGGATGAACACTGAAGCTTTCTTT.

V gene TRBV7-9 combines with J gene TRBJ2-7; D is undetermined. The CDR3 sequence is 12 residues long. V was pared by 5 bases and J by 3 bases, with 8 bases between. Germline V gene sequence: CDR1 SEHNR, CDR2 FQNEAQ (reference sequence). CDR3 in DNA: TGTGCCAGCAGCCCCCAGAACTACGAGCAGTACTTC. Amino acids: CASSPQNYEQYF.

The chain combines TRBV6-1 with TRBJ2-7; D is possibly TRBD1 or TRBD2 (5 bases each). Germline V gene sequence: CDR1 MNHNS, CDR2 SASEGT. V was pared by 6 bases and J by 7 bases, with 19 bases between. The CDR3 consists of 14 residues. The CDR3 DNA reads TGTGCCAGCAGGGACGGGACCACGAAGCGGGAGCAGTACTTC. Its protein product is CASRDGTTKREQYF.

The chain couples TRBV5-1 to TRBJ1-4; D possibly corresponds to TRBD1 (6 bases). Between the trimmed V and J ends, which lost 2 bases and 8 bases, there was a span of 19 bases. The CDR3 sequence is 16 residues long. Germline CDR1 SGHRS, CDR2 YFSETQ. The CDR3 DNA reads as TGCGCCAGCAGCTTACTCGAGGGGGGTAGAGGGGAAAAACTGTTTTTT. The encoded protein is CASSLLEGGRGEKLFF.

Only one count was recorded for this clone. The chain uses TRBV4-1 and TRBJ2-3; TRBD2 might be the D (6 bases). The CDR3 spans 16 residues. V was pared by 1 base and J by 3 bases, with 14 bases between. Germline CDR1 and CDR2: MGHRA and YSYEKL. DNA of the CDR3: TGCGCCAGCAGCCAAGGAACGGGAGTTAGAACAGATACGCAGTATTTT. As protein: CASSQGTGVRTDTQYF.

The chain couples TRBV28 to TRBJ1-2; D call uncertain. Germline lookup yields CDR1 MDHEN and CDR2 SYDVKM. The V and J ends lost 1 base and 8 bases respectively, with 14 bases between them. CDR3 size: 14 residues. CDR3 sequence reads: CASSLFRPAGGYTF. In DNA, the CDR3 is TGTGCCAGCAGTTTATTTCGTCCCGCCGGGGGCTACACCTTC.

This chain connects TRBV14 to TRBJ2-5; tentatively, D is TRBD2 (6 bases). Trimming left V 0 bases short and J 9 bases short, with 17 bases between. Germline V gene data show CDR1 as SGHDN and CDR2 as FVKESK. CDR3 length equals 15 residues. As DNA, the CDR3 is TGTGCCAGCAGCCAAGATCCGCAGAACCGGGGGTCCCAGTACTTC. Translated, it gives CASSQDPQNRGSQYF.